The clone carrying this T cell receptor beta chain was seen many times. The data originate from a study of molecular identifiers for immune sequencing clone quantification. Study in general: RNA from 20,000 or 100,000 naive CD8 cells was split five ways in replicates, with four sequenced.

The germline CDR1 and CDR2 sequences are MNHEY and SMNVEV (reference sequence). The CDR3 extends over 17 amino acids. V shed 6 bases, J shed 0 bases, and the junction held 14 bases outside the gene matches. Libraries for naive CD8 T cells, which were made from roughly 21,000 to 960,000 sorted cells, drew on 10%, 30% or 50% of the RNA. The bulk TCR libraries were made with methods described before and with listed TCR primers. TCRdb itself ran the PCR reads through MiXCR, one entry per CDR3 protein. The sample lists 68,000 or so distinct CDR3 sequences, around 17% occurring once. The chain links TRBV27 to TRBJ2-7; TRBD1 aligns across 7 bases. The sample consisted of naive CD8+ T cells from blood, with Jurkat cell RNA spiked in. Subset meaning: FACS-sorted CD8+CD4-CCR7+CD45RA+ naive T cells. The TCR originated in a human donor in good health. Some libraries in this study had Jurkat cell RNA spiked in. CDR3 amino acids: CASRPFMGQGDSYEQYF. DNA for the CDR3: TGTGCCAGCAGGCCCTTCATGGGGCAGGGGGACTCCTACGAGCAGTACTTC.